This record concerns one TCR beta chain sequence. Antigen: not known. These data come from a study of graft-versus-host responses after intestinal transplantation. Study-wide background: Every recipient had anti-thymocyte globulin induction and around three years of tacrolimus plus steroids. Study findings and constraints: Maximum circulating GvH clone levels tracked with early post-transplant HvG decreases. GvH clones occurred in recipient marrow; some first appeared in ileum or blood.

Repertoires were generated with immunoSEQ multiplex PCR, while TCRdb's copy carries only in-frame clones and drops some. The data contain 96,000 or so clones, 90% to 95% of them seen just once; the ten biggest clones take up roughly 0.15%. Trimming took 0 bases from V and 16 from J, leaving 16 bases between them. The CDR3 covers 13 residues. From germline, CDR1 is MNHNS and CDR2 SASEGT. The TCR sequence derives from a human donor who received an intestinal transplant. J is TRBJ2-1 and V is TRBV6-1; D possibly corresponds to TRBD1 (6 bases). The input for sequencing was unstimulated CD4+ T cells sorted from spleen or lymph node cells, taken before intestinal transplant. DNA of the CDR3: TGTGCCAGCAGTGAAGCGTCGCAGGGGCAAGCCTTCTTC. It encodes CASSEASQGQAFF.